This T cell receptor beta chain appears in the sequencing data of a study of Ad26.COV2.S vaccination and SARS-CoV-2 variants. Notes on the study in general: Individuals receiving vaccine had higher spike-specific TCR breadth than placebo recipients did. Reported findings describe substantial breadth in spike-specific CD8+ and CD4+ T cell responses following vaccination. Breadth measured for non-spike TCRs was similar across vaccine and placebo recipients.

Measured with immunoSEQ multiplex PCR; TCRdb has only the in-frame clones, and not every one. The sample lists roughly 500,000 clones, roughly nine tenths occurring once. The CDR3 covers 15 residues. CDR1 and CDR2 (germline): MNHEY, SVGEGT. Trimming stripped 2 bases from V and 1 base from J, with 9 bases between. As to this clone: Its antigen remains unidentified.

Treatment specified: over 15 received Ad26.COV2.S at low or high dose, single or two shots; five or six received placebo; per-sample allocation not given. On day 63 after the first injection, vaccine and placebo recipients gave samples. Boston hosted the donor, who was an adult aged 18-55 years. Sequenced here: peripheral blood, sampled in a trial of Ad26.COV2.S vaccine versus placebo. This chain links TRBV6-2 or TRBV6-3 with TRBJ1-5; no clear D gene. This TCR derives from a person between 18 and 59 years old who received the Ad26.COV2.S COVID-19 vaccine or a placebo. This chain's CDR3 is CASSYETLSNQPQHF. As DNA, the CDR3 is TGTGCCAGCAGTTACGAGACTCTGAGCAATCAGCCCCAGCATTTT.